These 30 T cell receptor beta chains were sequenced from one sample in a study of CD8 T cells in Susac syndrome. Random hexamers primed reverse transcription of about 0.45 to 1 ug RNA. TCRdb passed the immunoSEQ multiplex PCR reads through MiXCR, listing each CDR3 protein once. In the table there are around 200,000 distinct CDR3 sequences, roughly 94% of which are singletons. Sequencing was done on a sample of CD4+ T cells from PBMCs. These receptors originate from a human donor with multiple sclerosis.

V is TRBV9 and J is TRBJ2-1; tentative D call: TRBD2 (5 bases). The germline CDR1 and CDR2 sequences are SGDLS and YYNGEE. Trimming pared 4 bases from V and 9 bases from J, leaving 14 bases between. This CDR3 region has 13 residues. The CDR3 region has the DNA TGTGCCAGCAGCTATACCACCCGGGGTGAGCAGTTCTTC. Protein sequence: CASSYTTRGEQFF.

J is TRBJ2-1 and V is TRBV3-1; possibly TRBD2 for D (5 bases). Germline V gene sequence: CDR1 LGHDT, CDR2 YNNKEL (reference sequence). This CDR3 contains 14 residues. V lost 1 base to trimming and J lost 3 bases, with 7 bases between them. The DNA for the CDR3 is TGTGCCAGCAGCCAAGTAGCGAACTACAATGAGCAGTTCTTC. Amino acid sequence: CASSQVANYNEQFF.

This chain connects TRBV12-3 or TRBV12-4 to TRBJ1-2; D is uncertain. This CDR3 region has 12 residues. With 5 bases removed from V and 4 bases from J, the gap between germline ends came to 8 bases. The CDR3 nucleotides read TGTGCCAGCAGTGGGTTCGCCTATGGCTACACCTTC. Protein: CASSGFAYGYTF.

The chain has TRBV19 and TRBJ1-1; D possibly corresponds to TRBD1 (6 bases). This CDR3 region has 14 residues. Trimming stripped 7 bases from V and 1 base from J, with 13 bases between. The germline V gene encodes CDR1 LNHDA and CDR2 SQIVND (reference sequence). The DNA for the CDR3 is TGTGCCAGTACCAGGGGTGAATCGAACACTGAAGCTTTCTTT. Protein: CASTRGESNTEAFF.

The chain is built from TRBV27 and TRBJ1-2; weak D call: TRBD1 (5 bases). Trimming left V 6 bases short and J 4 bases short, with 12 bases between. Germline V lookup: CDR1 MNHEY, CDR2 SMNVEV (reference sequence). This CDR3 has 13 amino acids. In DNA form, the CDR3 reads TGTGCCAGCAGAGGGGCAGGGCCCTATGGCTACACCTTC. As protein: CASRGAGPYGYTF.

The rearrangement uses TRBV7-9 and TRBJ2-7, with D tentatively TRBD1 (6 bases). Looked up from germline, CDR1 is SEHNR and CDR2 is FQNEAQ (reference sequence). CDR3 length: 14 amino acids. V was shortened by 3 bases and J by 2 bases, with 11 bases between the two germline ends. CDR3 sequence: CASSFGQQPYEQYF. CDR3 sequence (DNA): TGTGCCAGCAGCTTTGGACAGCAGCCCTACGAGCAGTACTTC.

The chain joins TRBV9 to TRBJ2-1; a possible D gene is TRBD1 (6 bases). With 2 bases removed from V and 5 bases from J, the gap between germline ends came to 11 bases. This CDR3 spans 14 amino acids. CDR1 and CDR2 from the germline V gene are SGDLS and YYNGEE. CDR3 residues: CASSVRQAHNEQFF. Written as DNA, the CDR3 is TGTGCCAGCAGCGTGAGACAGGCCCACAATGAGCAGTTCTTC.

This rearrangement joins TRBV5-6 to TRBJ1-6; D uncertain. Germline CDR1 reads SGHDT; CDR2 reads YYEEEE. This CDR3 contains 13 residues. V was cut by 0 bases and J by 10 bases, with 8 bases left in between. The CDR3 DNA is TGTGCCAGCAGCTTGGAAAGGGAATCACCCCTCCACTTT. Its protein product is CASSLERESPLHF.

This chain uses TRBV9 with TRBJ2-1; TRBD2 is a possible D gene (7 bases). This CDR3 is built from 15 residues. V was trimmed by 6 bases and J by 0 bases, leaving 13 bases between them. CDR1 SGDLS and CDR2 YYNGEE come from the germline V gene. The CDR3 nucleotides read TGTGCCAGCACCCCCGGGGGGCGCTCCTACAATGAGCAGTTCTTC. Translated, it gives CASTPGGRSYNEQFF.

This chain joins TRBV29-1 and TRBJ2-1; D gene uncertain. V shed 8 bases and J shed 0 bases, with 17 bases lying between them. This CDR3 spans 15 amino acids. The germline gives CDR1 SQVTM, CDR2 ANQGSEA. The CDR3 loop is CSHADPFSSYNEQFF. The CDR3 DNA reads as TGCAGCCACGCGGATCCCTTCAGCTCCTACAATGAGCAGTTCTTC.

The rearrangement uses TRBV12-3 or TRBV12-4 and TRBJ2-7; no firm D call. The CDR3 is made up of 12 amino acids. Trimming stripped 3 bases from V and 4 bases from J, with 7 bases between. DNA of the CDR3: TGTGCCAGCAGTTTTGAAGGATACGAGCAGTACGTC. Protein sequence: CASSFEGYEQYV.

V is TRBV7-2 and J is TRBJ2-5, with TRBD1 matching over 8 bases. V trimming: 5 bases; J trimming: 5 bases; junction bases outside the gene matches: 7. This CDR3 contains 14 residues. Germline CDR1 and CDR2: SGHTA and FQGNSA. CDR3 sequence reads: CASSHPGGGETQYF. The CDR3 DNA reads TGTGCCAGCAGCCACCCAGGGGGCGGGGAGACCCAGTACTTC.

This clonotype is a singleton in its sample. The rearrangement uses TRBV3-1 and TRBJ2-5, with TRBD2 matching 12 bases. The CDR3 sequence is 18 residues long. Trimming removed 2 bases from V and 4 bases from J; junction bases left unmatched: 11. Germline V gene lookup returns CDR1 LGHDT and CDR2 YNNKEL (reference sequence). In nucleotides, the CDR3 is TGTGCCAGCAGCCAAAAGGTCCCCTCTAGCGGGGGGGGAGAGACCCAGTACTTC. Protein sequence: CASSQKVPSSGGGETQYF.

The rearrangement uses TRBV30 and TRBJ1-1; possibly TRBD1 for D (5 bases). The V end lost 4 bases, the J end lost 2 bases, and 8 bases lay between the germline ends. Germline CDR1 reads GTSNPN; CDR2 reads SVGIG (reference sequence). This CDR3 contains 12 residues. The CDR3 loop is CAWTGENTEAFF. In nucleotides, the CDR3 is TGTGCCTGGACGGGGGAAAACACTGAAGCTTTCTTT.

The chain employs TRBV5-4 and TRBJ1-5, with D hard to call. V was pared by 2 bases and J by 6 bases, with 24 bases between. The germline gives CDR1 SGHNT, CDR2 YYREEE (reference sequence). The CDR3 has 18 amino acids. This CDR3 is CASSFYLRSFRGIQPQHF. CDR3 DNA: TGTGCCAGCAGCTTCTATCTTCGAAGTTTCCGGGGAATTCAGCCCCAGCATTTT.

The chain uses TRBV29-1 and TRBJ2-1; D perhaps matches TRBD2 (5 bases). The germline gives CDR1 SQVTM, CDR2 ANQGSEA. The CDR3 spans 14 residues. V was pared by 3 bases and J by 4 bases, with 13 bases between. The DNA of the CDR3 is TGCAGCGTTGAGGCCTCTAGCTCTTACAATGAGCAGTTCTTC. It yields the protein CSVEASSSYNEQFF.

This rearrangement joins TRBV12-3 or TRBV12-4 to TRBJ1-6; possibly TRBD1 for D (5 bases). The CDR3 has 15 residues. V was pared by 3 bases and J by 4 bases, with 10 bases between. The CDR3 reads CASSFRATYNSPLHF. The CDR3, as DNA: TGTGCCAGCAGTTTCAGGGCCACTTATAATTCACCCCTCCACTTT.

This rearrangement joins TRBV12-3 or TRBV12-4 to TRBJ1-5; D is unclear. The CDR3 is 14 residues long. V shed 3 bases and J shed 0 bases, with 6 bases lying between them. CDR3 loop: CASSFGVSNQPQHF. The CDR3 nucleotides are TGTGCCAGCAGTTTCGGCGTTAGCAATCAGCCCCAGCATTTT.

The V gene is TRBV30, the J gene TRBJ2-3, with D possibly TRBD2 on 6 matching bases. From germline, CDR1 is GTSNPN and CDR2 SVGIG (reference sequence). The V end lost 2 bases, the J end lost 6 bases, and 6 bases lay between the germline ends. This CDR3 comprises 11 residues. CDR3 DNA: TGTGCCTGGAGTAGCGGGGATACGCAGTATTTT. It codes for CAWSSGDTQYF.

CDR3 DNA sequence: TGTGCCAGCAGCCAAGCTAGTGAAGGGTATGGCCAGCCCCAGCATTTT. Translating it yields CASSQASEGYGQPQHF. This chain joins TRBV3-1 and TRBJ1-5; D gene uncertain. Per the germline V gene, CDR1 is LGHDT and CDR2 is YNNKEL (reference sequence). V was clipped by 1 base and J by 7 bases, with 17 bases between them. This CDR3 has 16 residues.

V is TRBV18 and J is TRBJ2-5; D perhaps matches TRBD2 (5 bases). CDR3 length equals 13 residues. CDR1 and CDR2 (germline): KGHSH, LQKENI. Trimming left V 2 bases short and J 5 bases short, with 9 bases between. In nucleotides, the CDR3 is TGTGCCAGCTCACCATCCGGGATGGAGACCCAGTACTTC. Protein: CASSPSGMETQYF.

As regards this clonotype: Compared with germline, one end of the junction differs, possibly owing to a read error. The chain has TRBV29-1 and TRBJ2-3, with TRBD2 matching over 9 bases. CDR3 size: 13 residues. Per the germline V gene, CDR1 is SQVTM and CDR2 is ANQGSEA. The CDR3 DNA reads as TGCAGCCTTGAACGCGGGGGGGCCGGTGCGCAGTATTTT. It codes for CSLERGGAGAQYF.

The CDR3 region is CSAGASRTGGSLADYGYTF. CDR3 nucleotide sequence: TGCAGTGCTGGCGCAAGCCGGACAGGGGGTTCGTTAGCGGACTATGGCTACACCTTC. The chain joins TRBV20-1 to TRBJ1-2; 10 bases line up with TRBD1. The J segment lost 3 bases and the V segment lost 5 bases, leaving 21 bases of the junction unmatched. Germline lookup yields CDR1 DFQATT and CDR2 SNEGSKA (reference sequence). The CDR3 length is 19 residues.

This clonotype was seen a single time. This sequence joins TRBV29-1 and TRBJ2-5; D possibly matches TRBD1 or TRBD2 (5 bases each). Trimming took off 7 bases at V and 5 bases at J, with 20 bases between the two ends. The CDR3 length is 14 residues. Germline-derived CDR1 and CDR2 are SQVTM and ANQGSEA. The CDR3 spells CSADTGPLGETQYF. The CDR3 DNA reads TGCAGCGCCGACACGGGGCCACTTGGGGAGACCCAGTACTTC.

This rearrangement joins TRBV5-4 to TRBJ1-1; 9 bases align to TRBD1. Germline lookup yields CDR1 SGHNT and CDR2 YYREEE (reference sequence). The CDR3 extends over 14 amino acids. Trimming at V came to 4 bases and at J to 11 bases, leaving 12 bases not matched to a gene. Here the CDR3 reads CASSGDRGGFEAFF. CDR3 bases: TGTGCCAGCAGCGGCGACAGGGGGGGATTTGAGGCTTTCTTT. Together with reference TRBV5-4 and TRBJ1-1, the CDR3 gives the full variable domain: ETGVTQSPTHLIKTRGQQVTLRCSSQSGHNTVSWYQQALGQGPQFIFQYYREEENGRGNFPPRFSGLQFPNYSSELNVNALELDDSALYLCASSGDRGGFEAFFGQGTRLTVV.

The chain has TRBV30 and TRBJ2-7, with 10 nucleotides matching TRBD1. The CDR3 contains 12 residues. In germline, CDR1 is GTSNPN, CDR2 SVGIG (reference sequence). V was pared by 8 bases and J by 4 bases, with 5 bases of the junction left unmatched. CDR3 bases: TGTGCCGGCCGGGACAGGGGATACGAGCAGTACGTC. Its protein is CAGRDRGYEQYV.

The chain joins TRBV6-6 to TRBJ2-6; a weak D match, TRBD1 (6 bases). The V gene lost 5 bases and the J gene lost 1 base, with 9 bases spanning the gap. CDR1 MNHNY and CDR2 SVGAGI come from the germline V gene (reference sequence). The CDR3 totals 15 residues. CDR3 in DNA: TGTGCCAGCAGTACGGACAGTTCTGGGGCCAACGTCCTGACTTTC. This sequence encodes CASSTDSSGANVLTF.

This clonotype showed up just a few times. The chain recombines TRBV3-1 with TRBJ1-1; D remains unclear. The V end was cut by 1 base, the J end by 10 bases, with 7 bases between. The CDR3 is made up of 11 amino acids. The germline CDR1 and CDR2 sequences are LGHDT and YNNKEL (reference sequence). This CDR3 is CASSQGGGAFF. In nucleotides, the CDR3 is TGTGCCAGCAGCCAAGGCGGCGGAGCTTTCTTT.

This clonotype came up once. The chain has TRBV12-5 and TRBJ2-5; D may be TRBD1 or TRBD2 (5 bases each). The CDR3 covers 15 residues. Germline V gives CDR1 LGHNT, CDR2 FRNRAP. V gave up 1 base and J gave up 2 bases, with 11 bases separating them. The DNA of the CDR3 is TGTGCTAGTGGTTTGGCGGGGCCGCGGCAAGAGACCCAGTACTTC. Translating gives CASGLAGPRQETQYF.

In this sample, this clonotype turned up once. V gene TRBV3-1 combines with J gene TRBJ2-1, with 7 bases aligning to TRBD1. Trimming took 2 bases from V and 2 from J; bases not matched to a gene: 6. Germline V gene lookup returns CDR1 LGHDT and CDR2 YNNKEL (reference sequence). This CDR3 is 16 amino acids long. As DNA, the CDR3 is TGTGCCAGCAGCCAAAAATTACAGGGGACCTACAATGAGCAGTTCTTC. Translation: CASSQKLQGTYNEQFF.